One and the same sample provided the 10 T cell receptor beta chains below, sequenced in a study of OX40 agonist ivuxolimab in advanced cancers. Generated by immunoSEQ multiplex PCR, the TCRdb table keeps only in-frame clones and is missing some. Altogether 57,000 or so clones are present, roughly nine tenths being singletons, with the ten largest covering 11% to 15%. This specimen consisted of CD4+ or CD8+ T cells sorted from blood, obtained in a trial of the OX40 agonist ivuxolimab. All receptors derive from an adult with an advanced solid tumor such as melanoma, head and neck, liver or kidney cancer.

The CDR3 reads CASSSPPDGTYEQYF. The CDR3 bases are TGTGCCAGCAGTTCGCCTCCCGACGGGACCTACGAGCAGTACTTC. The rearrangement uses TRBV6-6 and TRBJ2-7, with a tentative D call TRBD2 (5 bases). Germline V gene data show CDR1 as MNHNY and CDR2 as SVGAGI (reference sequence). The CDR3 loop spans 15 amino acids. Trimming shortened V by 4 bases and J by 2 bases, and 15 bases separated the two germline ends.

The chain combines TRBV11-3 with TRBJ2-4; D ambiguous. Germline CDR1 reads SGHNT; CDR2 reads YENEEA. Trimming removed 5 bases from V and 7 bases from J, with 12 bases in between. CDR3 length: 13 amino acids. CDR3 region: CASSPSARNIQYF. The CDR3 coding sequence is TGTGCCAGCAGCCCTTCAGCACGGAACATTCAGTACTTC.

This chain uses TRBV29-1 with TRBJ2-5, with 8 bases that match TRBD1. Germline CDR1 SQVTM, CDR2 ANQGSEA. V lost 7 bases to trimming and J lost 7 bases; unmatched junction nucleotides: 8. The CDR3 sequence is 12 residues long. CDR3 in DNA: TGCAGCGGTAGGACAGGGAGAGGGACCCAGTACTTC. The encoded protein is CSGRTGRGTQYF.

The CDR3 sequence: CASSLVRDAQVQETQYF. The CDR3 DNA is TGTGCCAGCAGCTTAGTGCGAGATGCACAAGTTCAAGAGACCCAGTACTTC. The rearrangement links TRBV7-8 to TRBJ2-5, with D hard to call. Germline V gives CDR1 SGHVS, CDR2 FQNEAQ. The CDR3 is 17 amino acids. The V and J ends lost 1 base and 2 bases respectively, with 17 bases between them.

The J gene is TRBJ2-7, the V gene TRBV11-2; TRBD1 matches 7 bases. This CDR3 region has 16 residues. Germline loops: CDR1 SGHAT, CDR2 FQNNGV. Trimming cost V 4 bases and J 3 bases; bases outside gene matches: 12. The chain's CDR3 is CASSSSPGGPFYEQYF. DNA of the CDR3: TGTGCCAGCAGCTCCAGCCCAGGGGGTCCGTTCTACGAGCAGTACTTC.

The chain uses TRBV18 and TRBJ2-2; TRBD1 matches 9 bases. J gave up 1 base and V 5 bases, and 14 bases lay outside the gene matches. The germline V gene encodes CDR1 KGHSH and CDR2 LQKENI. This CDR3 spans 19 amino acids. The CDR3 here is CASSEPGQGLYMNTGELFF. CDR3 nucleotide sequence: TGTGCCAGCTCAGAGCCGGGACAGGGTTTGTACATGAACACCGGGGAGCTGTTTTTT.

V is TRBV13 and J is TRBJ2-1; D not certain. This CDR3 has 15 amino acids. Germline V lookup: CDR1 PRHDT, CDR2 FYEKMQ (reference sequence). V shed 0 bases and J shed 2 bases, with 8 bases lying between them. Here the CDR3 DNA reads TGTGCCAGCAGCTTAGGCGGCCACACCTACAATGAGCAGTTCTTC. It specifies CASSLGGHTYNEQFF.

The chain links TRBV28 to TRBJ1-5, with D possibly matching TRBD1 (6 bases). The V gene lost 7 bases and the J gene lost 6 bases, with 19 bases spanning the gap. The length of the CDR3 is 15 residues. Per germline, CDR1 MDHEN and CDR2 SYDVKM. CDR3 nucleotide sequence: TGTGCCAGCACCCCTCGGGGGCGCTTAGTTCAGCCCCAGCATTTT. Encoded protein: CASTPRGRLVQPQHF.

The V and J genes are TRBV6-1 and TRBJ2-7, with D uncertain. The germline V and J ends were trimmed by 6 bases and 4 bases, with 7 bases remaining between them. Germline V CDR1 and CDR2: MNHNS, SASEGT. The length of the CDR3 is 11 residues. The CDR3 region has the DNA TGTGCCAGCAGCCTAGGGTACGAGCAGTACTTC. Its translation: CASSLGYEQYF.

The chain is built from TRBV7-9 and TRBJ2-3, with D perhaps given as TRBD1 or TRBD2 (5 bases each). The CDR3 has 12 amino acids. From germline, CDR1 is SEHNR and CDR2 FQNEAQ (reference sequence). V gave up 8 bases and J gave up 3 bases, with 9 bases separating them. The CDR3, as DNA: TGTGCCAGCGGGACGGAGACAGATACGCAGTATTTT. Translating it yields CASGTETDTQYF.